This TCR beta chain is from a study of blood T cell repertoires in COVID-19. The ends lost 5 bases at V and 5 bases at J; junction bases unmatched: 10. CDR3 length: 15 amino acids. Per the germline V gene, CDR1 is MDHEN and CDR2 is SYDVKM. Study processing details: Amplification from reference gene primers served as the basis for estimated nucleated cell counts. Sequencing used immunoSEQ multiplex PCR; TCRdb keeps in-frame clones, though not all of them. V, J and clone size derive from that table, while D and trimming were established from the DNA sequence. There are about 260,000 clones in the sample; about 86% occur only once, and around 3.9% lies in the top ten.

The sample was PBMCs or T cells enriched from blood (not recorded which). This clonotype was obtained from a man aged 30-40 years with acute COVID-19. V gene TRBV28 combines with J gene TRBJ1-2, with TRBD1 matching 8 bases. As DNA, the CDR3 is TGTGCCAGCAGTGGGGCCCGGGACAGGATATATGGCTACACCTTC. It is translated as CASSGARDRIYGYTF.